This T cell receptor (beta chain) was captured in a study of cytomegalovirus exposure and HLA in healthy donors. Across the study: Of the donors genotyped, several hundred in all, 75% to 85% fell in the Caucasian-associated ancestry cluster.

The PCR made use of 60 Vbeta and 13 Jbeta primers. Per the study methods: An analysis that came later counted roughly 87 million unique TCR beta chains, approximately 10 million shared. Repertoires were generated with immunoSEQ multiplex PCR, while TCRdb's copy carries only in-frame clones and drops some. The DNA was the basis for D and trimming; V, J and clone size are from that table. The sample includes some 70,000 clones, around 66% seen only once; the top ten take 14%. In germline, CDR1 is GTSNPN, CDR2 SVGIG (reference sequence). V dropped 4 bases and J dropped 1; count of bases not matched to a gene: 16. The CDR3 has 18 residues.

The sequencing sample was made of PBMCs. The rearrangement links TRBV30 to TRBJ1-2; 9 positions match TRBD1. The receptor's source is a male donor in good health and CMV-seropositive. The CDR3 DNA reads TGTGCCTGGACCCCAGTGGGTTCCGGGACAGGGAATAACTATGGCTACACCTTC. This codes for CAWTPVGSGTGNNYGYTF.